The clone carrying this T cell receptor beta chain was picked up many times. MiXCR was run by TCRdb on the reads, yielding one entry per CDR3 protein. Here the sample spans approximately 250,000 distinct CDR3 sequences, 10% to 15% being singletons. This entry comes from a study of T cell repertoires in cytomegalovirus infection. The CDR3 has 17 amino acids. The ends were cut back, 5 bases at V and 8 bases at J, with 24 bases in the middle. Germline V gene sequence: CDR1 SGHTA, CDR2 FQGNSA. The clonotype was recovered from a human donor in good health (CMV status not recorded). Some clones in this sample may be carry-over from other donors' samples. Input material: PBMCs. The chain couples TRBV7-2 to TRBJ1-4, with a possible D match to TRBD1 (5 bases). CDR3 DNA sequence: TGTGCCAGCAGCGACGTGAAGTTCGGGGGTTATGGGGAAAAACTGTTTTTT. This codes for CASSDVKFGGYGEKLFF.